The 10 T cell receptor beta chains given below trace back to one sample, sequenced in a study of shared clonotypes between healthy human individuals. The protocol was immunoSEQ multiplex PCR, while the TCRdb copy is restricted to in-frame clones and leaves out a portion. The table has fewer than 2.5 million clones, roughly 93% seen once. The sequenced sample was naive CD4+ T cells from PBMCs. Subset reported: CD45RA+ positively selected. These receptors were collected from a man aged 18 to 35 in good health. Some clones in this sample may be carry-over from other donors' samples.

The genes are TRBV28 and TRBJ2-7; 7 bases are shared with TRBD1. Trimming at V came to 2 bases and at J to 3 bases, leaving 4 bases not matched to a gene. The CDR3 is 14 residues long. CDR1 and CDR2 from the germline V gene are MDHEN and SYDVKM. In DNA, the CDR3 is TGTGCCAGCAGTTTAACAGGGGTGGACTACGAGCAGTACTTC. It is translated as CASSLTGVDYEQYF. The whole variable domain, filled in from reference TRBV28 and TRBJ2-7, reads DVKVTQSSRYLVKRTGEKVFLECVQDMDHENMFWYRQDPGLGLRLIYFSYDVKMKEKGDIPEGYSVSREKKERFSLILESASTNQTSMYLCASSLTGVDYEQYFGPGTRLTVT.

This clone was recorded only once. The chain joins TRBV29-1 to TRBJ2-3; D may be TRBD2 (6 bases). V was pared by 3 bases and J by 6 bases, with 7 bases between. The germline V gene encodes CDR1 SQVTM and CDR2 ANQGSEA. CDR3 length: 11 amino acids. The CDR3 nucleotides read TGCAGCGTTGATGCGGGGGATACGCAGTATTTT. The encoded protein is CSVDAGDTQYF.

This clone has only a few counts. V is TRBV11-2 and J is TRBJ1-3; no reliable D call. This CDR3 spans 12 amino acids. The germline CDR1 and CDR2 sequences are SGHAT and FQNNGV. V was shortened by 3 bases and J by 2 bases, with 2 bases between the two germline ends. CDR3 sequence (DNA): TGTGCCAGCAGCTTCCCTGGAAACACCATATATTTT. Its protein product is CASSFPGNTIYF.

Comment on this clone: The sample has other DNA sequences that encode this CDR3 too. The chain carries TRBV2 and TRBJ1-5; D may be TRBD1 (5 bases). Germline V gene sequence: CDR1 SNHLY, CDR2 FYNNEI. The length of the CDR3 is 14 residues. Trimming removed 6 bases from V and 2 bases from J, with 11 bases in between. CDR3 residues: CASSDRGGNQPQHF. The CDR3 DNA sequence: TGTGCCAGCAGCGATAGGGGCGGCAATCAGCCCCAGCATTTT.

The rearrangement joins TRBV11-2 to TRBJ2-4, with no clear D. The CDR3 is 13 residues long. CDR1 and CDR2 (germline): SGHAT, FQNNGV. Trimming stripped 0 bases from V and 5 bases from J, with 5 bases between. The CDR3 DNA follows: TGTGCCAGCAGCTTAGACCCCCAAAACATTCAGTACTTC. Translating it yields CASSLDPQNIQYF.

CDR3 DNA: TGTGCCAGCAGCCAAGACGCAAATAGGGGACGGAAACTGTTTTTT. Its translation is CASSQDANRGRKLFF. The chain employs TRBV4-2 and TRBJ1-4; weak D call: TRBD1 (5 bases). Trimming took 0 bases from V and 11 from J, leaving 16 bases between them. This CDR3 has 15 amino acids. Germline CDR1 LGHNA, CDR2 YNFKEQ.

The chain carries TRBV18 and TRBJ1-3, with unresolved D. The CDR3 spans 15 residues. The germline V and J ends were trimmed by 1 base and 0 bases, with 7 bases remaining between them. Germline V gives CDR1 KGHSH, CDR2 LQKENI. In DNA form, the CDR3 reads TGTGCCAGCTCACCACTAGCGATCTCTGGAAACACCATATATTTT. Amino acids: CASSPLAISGNTIYF. The full variable domain, rest sourced from reference TRBV18 and TRBJ1-3, is NAGVMQNPRHLVRRRGQEARLRCSPMKGHSHVYWYRQLPEEGLKFMVYLQKENIIDESGMPKERFSAEFPKEGPSILRIQQVVRGDSAAYFCASSPLAISGNTIYFGEGSWLTVV.

The gene calls are TRBV6-4 and TRBJ2-2; D uncertain. The V end was cut by 0 bases, the J end by 3 bases, with 11 bases between. In germline, CDR1 is MRHNA, CDR2 SNTAGT. The length of the CDR3 is 16 residues. CDR3 bases: TGTGCCAGCAGTGACTCGACTGGCACACACACCGGGGAGCTGTTTTTT. Amino acid sequence: CASSDSTGTHTGELFF.

This rearrangement joins TRBV7-9 to TRBJ1-3; weak D call: TRBD1 (5 bases). With 2 bases removed from V and 0 bases from J, the gap between germline ends came to 14 bases. This CDR3 contains 17 residues. Germline V gene data show CDR1 as SEHNR and CDR2 as FQNEAQ (reference sequence). CDR3 sequence: CASSLSDDSSSGNTIYF. The CDR3 DNA follows: TGTGCCAGCAGCTTATCCGACGACAGCAGCTCTGGAAACACCATATATTTT.

The V call is TRBV2, the J call TRBJ2-1; weak D call: TRBD2 (5 bases). Germline V gene lookup returns CDR1 SNHLY and CDR2 FYNNEI. This CDR3 comprises 14 residues. Trimming removed 0 bases from V and 7 bases from J, with 10 bases in between. The CDR3 region is CASSEAEGSNEQFF. The CDR3 nucleotides read TGTGCCAGCAGTGAAGCAGAGGGATCGAATGAGCAGTTCTTC.